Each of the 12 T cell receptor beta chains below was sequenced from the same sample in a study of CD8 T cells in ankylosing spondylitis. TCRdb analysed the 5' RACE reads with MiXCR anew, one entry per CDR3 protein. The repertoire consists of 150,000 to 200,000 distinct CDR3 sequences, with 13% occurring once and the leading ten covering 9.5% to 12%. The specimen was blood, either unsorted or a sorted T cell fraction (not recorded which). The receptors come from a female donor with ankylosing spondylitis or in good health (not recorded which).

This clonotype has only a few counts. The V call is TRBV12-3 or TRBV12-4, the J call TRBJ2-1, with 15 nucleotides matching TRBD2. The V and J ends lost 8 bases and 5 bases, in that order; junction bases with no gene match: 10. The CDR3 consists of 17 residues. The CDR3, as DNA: TGTGCCAGCGCGAGGACTAGCGGGAGGGCCGGCGACAATGAGCAGTTCTTC. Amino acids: CASARTSGRAGDNEQFF.

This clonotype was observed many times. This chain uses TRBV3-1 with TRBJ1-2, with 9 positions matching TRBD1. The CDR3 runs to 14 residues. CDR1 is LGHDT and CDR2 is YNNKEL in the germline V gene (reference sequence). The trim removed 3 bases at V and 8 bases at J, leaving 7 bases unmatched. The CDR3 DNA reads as TGTGCCAGCAGCCATCAACAGGGGGCGTCCGGCTACACCTTC. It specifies CASSHQQGASGYTF.

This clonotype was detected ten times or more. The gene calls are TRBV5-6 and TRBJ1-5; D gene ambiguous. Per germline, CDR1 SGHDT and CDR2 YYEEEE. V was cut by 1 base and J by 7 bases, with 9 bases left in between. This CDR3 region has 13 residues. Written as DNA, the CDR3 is TGTGCCAGCAGCTTGTGGGCGGGCCAGCCCCAGCATTTT. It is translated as CASSLWAGQPQHF. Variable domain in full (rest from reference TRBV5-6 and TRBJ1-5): DAGVTQSPTHLIKTRGQQVTLRCSPKSGHDTVSWYQQALGQGPQFIFQYYEEEERQRGNFPDRFSGHQFPNYSSELNVNALLLGDSALYLCASSLWAGQPQHFGDGTRLSIL.

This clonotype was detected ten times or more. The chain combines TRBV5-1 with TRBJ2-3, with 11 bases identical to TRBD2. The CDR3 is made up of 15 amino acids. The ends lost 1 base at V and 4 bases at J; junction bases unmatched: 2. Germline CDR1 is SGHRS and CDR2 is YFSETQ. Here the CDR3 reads CASSLTSGRSDTQYF. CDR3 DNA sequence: TGCGCCAGCAGCTTGACTAGCGGGAGATCAGATACGCAGTATTTT.

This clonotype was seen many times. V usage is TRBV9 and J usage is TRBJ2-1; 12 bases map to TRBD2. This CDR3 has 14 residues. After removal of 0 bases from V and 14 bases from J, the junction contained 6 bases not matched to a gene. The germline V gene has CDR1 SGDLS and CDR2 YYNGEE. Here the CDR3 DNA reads TGTGCCAGCAGCGTAGAAACTAGCGGGAGGCCCGAGTTCTTC. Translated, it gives CASSVETSGRPEFF.

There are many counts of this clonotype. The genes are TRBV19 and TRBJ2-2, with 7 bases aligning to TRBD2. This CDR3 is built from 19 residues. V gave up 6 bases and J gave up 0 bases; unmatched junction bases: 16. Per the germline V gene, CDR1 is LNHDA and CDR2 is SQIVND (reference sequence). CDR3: CASRSPGTTNFANTGELFF. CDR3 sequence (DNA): TGTGCCAGTAGGTCACCCGGGACTACAAATTTCGCGAACACCGGGGAGCTGTTTTTT. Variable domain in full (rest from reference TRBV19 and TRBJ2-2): DGGITQSPKYLFRKEGQNVTLSCEQNLNHDAMYWYRQDPGQGLRLIYYSQIVNDFQKGDIAEGYSVSREKKESFPLTVTSAQKNPTAFYLCASRSPGTTNFANTGELFFGEGSRLTVL.

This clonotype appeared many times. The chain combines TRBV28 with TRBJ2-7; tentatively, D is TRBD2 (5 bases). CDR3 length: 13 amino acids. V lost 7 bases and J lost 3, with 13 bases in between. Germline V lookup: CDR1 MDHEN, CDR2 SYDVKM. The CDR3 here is CASNYGIYYEQYF. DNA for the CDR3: TGTGCCAGCAACTACGGGATCTACTACGAGCAGTACTTC.

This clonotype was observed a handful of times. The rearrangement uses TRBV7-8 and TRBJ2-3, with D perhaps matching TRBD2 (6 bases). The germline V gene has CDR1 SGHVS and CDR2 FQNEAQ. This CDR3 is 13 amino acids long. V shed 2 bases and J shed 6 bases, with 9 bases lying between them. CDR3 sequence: CASSLRLGDTQYF. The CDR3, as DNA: TGTGCCAGCAGCTTACGACTAGGTGATACGCAGTATTTT.

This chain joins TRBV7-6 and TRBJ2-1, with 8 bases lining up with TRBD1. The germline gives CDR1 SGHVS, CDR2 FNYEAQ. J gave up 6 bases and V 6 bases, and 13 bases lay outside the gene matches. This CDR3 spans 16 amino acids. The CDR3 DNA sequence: TGTGCCAGCAGATACCGGACAGGGACGACGGTCAATGAGCAGTTCTTC. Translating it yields CASRYRTGTTVNEQFF.

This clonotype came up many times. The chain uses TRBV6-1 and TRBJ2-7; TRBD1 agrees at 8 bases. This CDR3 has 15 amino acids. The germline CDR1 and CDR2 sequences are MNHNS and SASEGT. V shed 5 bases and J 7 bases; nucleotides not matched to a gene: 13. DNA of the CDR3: TGTGCCAGCAGTCAACTGTCCGGGACAGGAAGGGAGCAGTACTTC. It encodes CASSQLSGTGREQYF.

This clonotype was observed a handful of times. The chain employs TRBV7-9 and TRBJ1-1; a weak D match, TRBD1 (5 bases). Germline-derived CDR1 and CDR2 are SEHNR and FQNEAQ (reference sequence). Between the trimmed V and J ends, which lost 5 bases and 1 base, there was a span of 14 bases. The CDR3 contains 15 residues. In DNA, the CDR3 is TGTGCCAGCAGCCCCCTTACCGGGGGGAACACTGAAGCTTTCTTT. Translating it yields CASSPLTGGNTEAFF.

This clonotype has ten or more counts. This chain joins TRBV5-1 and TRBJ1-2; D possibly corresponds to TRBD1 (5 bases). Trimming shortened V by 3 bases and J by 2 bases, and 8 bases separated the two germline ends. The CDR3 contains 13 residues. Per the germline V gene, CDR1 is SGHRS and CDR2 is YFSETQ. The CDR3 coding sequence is TGCGCCAGCAGCTCGACAGTGAACTATGGCTACACCTTC. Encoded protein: CASSSTVNYGYTF.